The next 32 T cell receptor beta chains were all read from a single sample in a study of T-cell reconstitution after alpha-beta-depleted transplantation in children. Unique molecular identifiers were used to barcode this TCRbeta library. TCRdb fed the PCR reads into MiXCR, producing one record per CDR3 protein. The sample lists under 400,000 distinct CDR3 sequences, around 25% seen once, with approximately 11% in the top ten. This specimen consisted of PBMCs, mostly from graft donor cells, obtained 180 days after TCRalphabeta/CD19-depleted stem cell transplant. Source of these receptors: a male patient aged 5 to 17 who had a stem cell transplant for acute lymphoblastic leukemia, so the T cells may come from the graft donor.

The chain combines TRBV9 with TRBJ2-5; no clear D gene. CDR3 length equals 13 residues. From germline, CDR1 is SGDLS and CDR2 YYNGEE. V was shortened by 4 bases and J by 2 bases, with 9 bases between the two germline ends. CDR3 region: CASSISSQETQYF. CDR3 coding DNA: TGTGCCAGCAGCATTTCGAGTCAAGAGACCCAGTACTTC. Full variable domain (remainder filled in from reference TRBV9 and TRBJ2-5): DSGVTQTPKHLITATGQRVTLRCSPRSGDLSVYWYQQSLDQGLQFLIQYYNGEERAKGNILERFSAQQFPDLHSELNLSSLELGDSALYFCASSISSQETQYFGPGTRLLVL.

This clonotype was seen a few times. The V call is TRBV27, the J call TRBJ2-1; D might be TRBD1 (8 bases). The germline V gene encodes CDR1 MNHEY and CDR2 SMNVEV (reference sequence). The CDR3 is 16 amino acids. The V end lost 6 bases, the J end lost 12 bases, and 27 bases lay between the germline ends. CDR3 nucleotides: TGTGCCAGCAGACTACGAGGACAGGGAGGGTCTCTGGGGCAGTTCTTC. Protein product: CASRLRGQGGSLGQFF.

The CDR3 bases are TGTGCCAGCAGCAATCTCCGGGACAGGAGCACAGATACGCAGTATTTT. Translation gives CASSNLRDRSTDTQYF. This chain uses TRBV7-9 with TRBJ2-3, with 8 bases identical to TRBD1. Trimming at V came to 5 bases and at J to 0 bases, leaving 7 bases not matched to a gene. Germline V gene lookup returns CDR1 SEHNR and CDR2 FQNEAQ (reference sequence). The CDR3 runs to 16 residues. The complete variable domain, with remaining parts taken from reference TRBV7-9 and TRBJ2-3, reads DTGVSQNPRHKITKRGQNVTFRCDPISEHNRLYWYRQTLGQGPEFLTYFQNEAQLEKSRLLSDRFSAERPKGSFSTLEIQRTEQGDSAMYLCASSNLRDRSTDTQYFGPGTRLTVL.

The CDR3 DNA sequence: TGCGCCAGCAGCCCCCGAGCGGGAGGAGGAACCGGGTTTTACGAGCAGTACTTC. Amino acid sequence: CASSPRAGGGTGFYEQYF. V is TRBV4-1 and J is TRBJ2-7, with 9 bases lining up with TRBD2. V lost 4 bases and J lost 4; bases outside the gene matches: 17. Germline CDR1 and CDR2: MGHRA and YSYEKL. CDR3 length: 18 amino acids.

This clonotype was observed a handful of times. The CDR3 loop is CASSLMGGPNQPQHF. The CDR3 DNA reads as TGTGCCAGCAGCTTGATGGGGGGTCCCAATCAGCCCCAGCATTTT. The genes are TRBV5-6 and TRBJ1-5; perhaps TRBD1 as D (5 bases). The CDR3 consists of 15 residues. The V gene lost 1 base and the J gene lost 3 bases, with 11 bases spanning the gap. Germline CDR1 and CDR2: SGHDT and YYEEEE.

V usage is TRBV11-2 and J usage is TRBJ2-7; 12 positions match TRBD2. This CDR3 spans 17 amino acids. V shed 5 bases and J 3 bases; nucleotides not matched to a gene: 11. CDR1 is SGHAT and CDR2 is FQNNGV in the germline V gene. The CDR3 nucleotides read TGTGCCAGCAGCCCCCGGACTAGCGGGACGAGAAACTACGAGCAGTACTTC. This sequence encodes CASSPRTSGTRNYEQYF.

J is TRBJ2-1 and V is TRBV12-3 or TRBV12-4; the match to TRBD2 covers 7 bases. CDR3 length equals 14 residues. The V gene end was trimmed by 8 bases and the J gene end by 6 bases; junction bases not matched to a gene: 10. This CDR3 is CASGEGTWANEQFF. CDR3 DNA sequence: TGTGCCAGCGGGGAGGGAACTTGGGCCAATGAGCAGTTCTTC.

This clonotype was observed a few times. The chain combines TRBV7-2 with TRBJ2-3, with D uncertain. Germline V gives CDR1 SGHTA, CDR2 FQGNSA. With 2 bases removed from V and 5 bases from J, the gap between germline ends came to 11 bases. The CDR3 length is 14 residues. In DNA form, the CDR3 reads TGTGCCAGCAGCTTAAATTCCCCCATAGATACGCAGTATTTT. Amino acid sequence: CASSLNSPIDTQYF.

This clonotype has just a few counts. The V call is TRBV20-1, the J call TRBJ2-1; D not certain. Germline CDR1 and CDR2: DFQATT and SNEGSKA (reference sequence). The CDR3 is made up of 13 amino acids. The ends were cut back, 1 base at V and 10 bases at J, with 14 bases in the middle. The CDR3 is CSARGYRIHEQFF. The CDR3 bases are TGCAGTGCTAGAGGCTACCGCATTCACGAGCAGTTCTTC.

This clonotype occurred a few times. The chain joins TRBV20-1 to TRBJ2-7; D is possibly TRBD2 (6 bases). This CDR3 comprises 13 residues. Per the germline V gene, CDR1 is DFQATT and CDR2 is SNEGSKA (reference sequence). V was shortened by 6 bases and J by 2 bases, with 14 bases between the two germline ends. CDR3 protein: CSAKGDLAYEQYF. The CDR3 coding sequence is TGCAGTGCCAAAGGGGACTTAGCCTACGAGCAGTACTTC.

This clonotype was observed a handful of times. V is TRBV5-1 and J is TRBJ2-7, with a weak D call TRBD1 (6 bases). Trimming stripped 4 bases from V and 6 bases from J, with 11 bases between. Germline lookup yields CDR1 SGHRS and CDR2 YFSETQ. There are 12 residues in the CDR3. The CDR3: CASSLGTSEQYF. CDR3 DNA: TGCGCCAGCAGCCTAGGGACAAGCGAGCAGTACTTC.

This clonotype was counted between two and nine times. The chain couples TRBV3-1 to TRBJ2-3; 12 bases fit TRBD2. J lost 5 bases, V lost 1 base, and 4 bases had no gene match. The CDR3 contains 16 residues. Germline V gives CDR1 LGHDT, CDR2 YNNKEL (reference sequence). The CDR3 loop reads CASSQGTSGTVDTQYF. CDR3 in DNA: TGTGCCAGCAGCCAAGGGACTAGCGGGACGGTAGATACGCAGTATTTT.

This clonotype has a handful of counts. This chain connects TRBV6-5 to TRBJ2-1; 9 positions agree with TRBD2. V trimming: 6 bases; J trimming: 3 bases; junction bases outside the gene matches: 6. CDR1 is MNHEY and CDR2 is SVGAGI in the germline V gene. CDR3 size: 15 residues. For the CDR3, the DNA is TGTGCCAGCAGCGTTAGCGGGAGCCTCTACAATGAGCAGTTCTTC. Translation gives CASSVSGSLYNEQFF.

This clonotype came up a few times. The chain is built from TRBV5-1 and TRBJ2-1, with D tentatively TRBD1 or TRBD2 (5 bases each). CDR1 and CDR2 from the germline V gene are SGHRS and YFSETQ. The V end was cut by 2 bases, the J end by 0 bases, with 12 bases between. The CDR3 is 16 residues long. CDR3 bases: TGCGCCAGCAGCTTTGTAGGGACGGGCTCCTACAATGAGCAGTTCTTC. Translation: CASSFVGTGSYNEQFF.

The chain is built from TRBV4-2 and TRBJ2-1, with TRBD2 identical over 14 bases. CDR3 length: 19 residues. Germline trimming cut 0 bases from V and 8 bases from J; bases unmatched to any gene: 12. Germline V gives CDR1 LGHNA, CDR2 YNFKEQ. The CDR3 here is CASSQDHFLGLAGVDEQFF. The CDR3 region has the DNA TGTGCCAGCAGCCAAGATCACTTCTTGGGACTAGCGGGAGTCGATGAGCAGTTCTTC.

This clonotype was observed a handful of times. The CDR3 nucleotides are TGTGCCAGCAGCTCCGCGGAAGATACGCAGTATTTT. Translating it yields CASSSAEDTQYF. This rearrangement joins TRBV7-3 to TRBJ2-3; D remains ambiguous. CDR3 length: 12 amino acids. Trimming removed 4 bases at V and 5 bases at J, with 7 bases between. CDR1 is SGHTA and CDR2 is FQGTGA in the germline V gene.

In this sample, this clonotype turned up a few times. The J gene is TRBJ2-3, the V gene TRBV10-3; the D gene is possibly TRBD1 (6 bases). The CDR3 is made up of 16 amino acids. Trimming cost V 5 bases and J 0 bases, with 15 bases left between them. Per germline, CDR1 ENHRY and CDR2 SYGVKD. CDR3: CAISYRQADSTDTQYF. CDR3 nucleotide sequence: TGTGCCATCAGTTACCGACAGGCCGACAGCACAGATACGCAGTATTTT.

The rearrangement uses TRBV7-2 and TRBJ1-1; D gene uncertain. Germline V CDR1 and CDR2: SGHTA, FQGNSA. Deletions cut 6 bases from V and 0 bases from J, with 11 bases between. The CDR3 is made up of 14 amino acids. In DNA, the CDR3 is TGTGCCAGCAGTAATAAATTCATGAACACTGAAGCTTTCTTT. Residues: CASSNKFMNTEAFF.

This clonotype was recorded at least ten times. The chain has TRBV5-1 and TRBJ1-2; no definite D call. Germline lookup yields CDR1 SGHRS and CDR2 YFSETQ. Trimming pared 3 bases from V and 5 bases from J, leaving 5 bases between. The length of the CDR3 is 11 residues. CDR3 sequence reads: CASSWGYGYTF. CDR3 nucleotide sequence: TGCGCCAGCAGCTGGGGATATGGCTACACCTTC.

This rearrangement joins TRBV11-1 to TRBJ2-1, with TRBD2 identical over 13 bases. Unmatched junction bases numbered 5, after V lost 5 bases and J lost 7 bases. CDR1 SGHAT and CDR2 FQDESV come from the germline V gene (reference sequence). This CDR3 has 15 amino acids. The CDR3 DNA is TGTGCCAGCAGCAAGACTAGCGGGAGGATGAATGAGCAGTTCTTC. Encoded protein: CASSKTSGRMNEQFF.

The CDR3 nucleotides are TGTGCCACCAGTGATTTAAGGAGCGGGGAGCTGTTTTTT. This codes for CATSDLRSGELFF. The gene calls are TRBV24-1 and TRBJ2-2; D not certain. Germline loops: CDR1 KGHDR, CDR2 SFDVKD. The CDR3 extends over 13 amino acids. V was trimmed by 1 base and J by 7 bases, leaving 6 bases between them.

CDR3 residues: CASRGGRAGGRSYEQYF. The CDR3 nucleotides read TGCGCCAGCAGGGGAGGTCGGGCGGGAGGACGGTCCTACGAGCAGTACTTC. The chain is built from TRBV5-1 and TRBJ2-7; 8 bases are a match to TRBD2. Germline V lookup: CDR1 SGHRS, CDR2 YFSETQ. V dropped 5 bases and J dropped 1; count of bases not matched to a gene: 14. The CDR3 is made up of 17 amino acids.

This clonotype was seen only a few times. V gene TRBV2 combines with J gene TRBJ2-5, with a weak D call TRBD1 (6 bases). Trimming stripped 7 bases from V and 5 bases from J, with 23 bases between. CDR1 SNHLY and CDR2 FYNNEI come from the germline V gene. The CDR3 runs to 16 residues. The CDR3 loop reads CASKNTPGQWGETQYF. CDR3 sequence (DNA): TGTGCCAGCAAAAACACTCCGGGACAATGGGGGGAGACCCAGTACTTC.

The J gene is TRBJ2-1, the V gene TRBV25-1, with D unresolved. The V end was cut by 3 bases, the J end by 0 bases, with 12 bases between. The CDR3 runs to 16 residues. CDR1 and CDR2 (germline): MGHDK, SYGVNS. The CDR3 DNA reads TGTGCCAGCAGTGACCCCTCCTGGAGCTCCTACAATGAGCAGTTCTTC. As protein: CASSDPSWSSYNEQFF.

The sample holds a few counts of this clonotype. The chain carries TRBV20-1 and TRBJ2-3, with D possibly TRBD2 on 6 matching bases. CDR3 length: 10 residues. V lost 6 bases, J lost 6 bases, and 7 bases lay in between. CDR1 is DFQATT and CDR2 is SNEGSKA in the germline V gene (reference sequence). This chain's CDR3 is CSAAGDTQYF. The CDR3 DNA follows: TGCAGTGCCGCGGGGGATACGCAGTATTTT.

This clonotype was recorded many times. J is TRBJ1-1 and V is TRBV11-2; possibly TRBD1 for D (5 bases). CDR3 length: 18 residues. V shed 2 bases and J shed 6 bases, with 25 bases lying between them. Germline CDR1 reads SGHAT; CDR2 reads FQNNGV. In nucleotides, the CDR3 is TGTGCCAGCAGCTTATCCCCGGGACTTACTTACCTGGGGCCTGAAGCTTTCTTT. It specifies CASSLSPGLTYLGPEAFF.

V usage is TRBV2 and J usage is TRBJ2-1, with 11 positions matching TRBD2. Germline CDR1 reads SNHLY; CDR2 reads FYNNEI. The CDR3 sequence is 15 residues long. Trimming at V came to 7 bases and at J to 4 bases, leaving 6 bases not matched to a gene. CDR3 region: CASTRTSGPYNEQFF. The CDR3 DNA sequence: TGTGCCAGCACCCGGACTAGCGGGCCGTACAATGAGCAGTTCTTC.

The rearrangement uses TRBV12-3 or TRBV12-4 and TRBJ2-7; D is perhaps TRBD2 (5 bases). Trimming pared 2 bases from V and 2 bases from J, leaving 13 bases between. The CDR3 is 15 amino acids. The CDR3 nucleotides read TGTGCCAGCAGTTTAATAAGGACTTTCCCCTACGAGCAGTACTTC. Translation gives CASSLIRTFPYEQYF.

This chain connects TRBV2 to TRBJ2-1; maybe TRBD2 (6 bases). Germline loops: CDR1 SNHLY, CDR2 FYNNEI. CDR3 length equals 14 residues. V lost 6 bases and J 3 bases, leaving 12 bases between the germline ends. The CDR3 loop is CASSLPGLYNEQFF. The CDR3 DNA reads TGTGCCAGCAGCCTGCCGGGACTCTACAATGAGCAGTTCTTC.

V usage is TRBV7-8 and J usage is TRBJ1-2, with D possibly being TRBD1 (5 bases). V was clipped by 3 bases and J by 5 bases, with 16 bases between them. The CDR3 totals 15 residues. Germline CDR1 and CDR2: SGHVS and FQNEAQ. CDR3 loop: CASSFLPGTAYGYTF. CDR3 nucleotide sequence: TGTGCCAGCAGCTTTCTTCCCGGGACGGCTTATGGCTACACCTTC.

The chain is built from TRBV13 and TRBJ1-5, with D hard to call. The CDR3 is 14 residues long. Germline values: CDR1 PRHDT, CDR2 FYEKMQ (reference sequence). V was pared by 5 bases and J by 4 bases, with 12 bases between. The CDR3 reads CASSPGPGNQPQHF. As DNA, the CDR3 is TGTGCCAGCAGCCCGGGCCCGGGGAATCAGCCCCAGCATTTT.

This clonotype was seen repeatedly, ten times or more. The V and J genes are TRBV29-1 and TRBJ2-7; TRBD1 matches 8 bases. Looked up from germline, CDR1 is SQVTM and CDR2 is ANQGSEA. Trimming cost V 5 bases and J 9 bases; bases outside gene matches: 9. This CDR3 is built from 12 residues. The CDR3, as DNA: TGCAGCGTTCTACCTCGGACAGGGCGGCAGTACTTC. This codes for CSVLPRTGRQYF.